This T cell receptor (beta chain) derives from a study of breast tumors, draining lymph nodes, adjacent tissues. The lymph nodes were axillary draining lymph nodes from breast cancer patients. The CDR3 is 14 residues long. With 5 bases clipped from V and 7 bases from J, the junction kept 10 bases outside the gene matches. Germline-derived CDR1 and CDR2 are LNHDA and SQIVND (reference sequence). In its sample, this clonotype was seen many times. TCRdb re-called the multiplex PCR reads through MiXCR, storing one row per CDR3 protein. This sample carries some 130,000 distinct CDR3 sequences, about 20% of them seen once, and the ten largest clones take less than 4%.

The clonotype comes from a female donor with breast cancer. Some clones in this sample may be carry-over from other donors' samples. The V gene is TRBV19, the J gene TRBJ1-2; the match to TRBD1 covers 7 bases. Sequencing input: axillary lymph node tissue. This CDR3 reads CASSGTEGFGGYTF. The CDR3 DNA sequence: TGTGCCAGTAGTGGGACAGAGGGCTTTGGTGGCTACACCTTC.